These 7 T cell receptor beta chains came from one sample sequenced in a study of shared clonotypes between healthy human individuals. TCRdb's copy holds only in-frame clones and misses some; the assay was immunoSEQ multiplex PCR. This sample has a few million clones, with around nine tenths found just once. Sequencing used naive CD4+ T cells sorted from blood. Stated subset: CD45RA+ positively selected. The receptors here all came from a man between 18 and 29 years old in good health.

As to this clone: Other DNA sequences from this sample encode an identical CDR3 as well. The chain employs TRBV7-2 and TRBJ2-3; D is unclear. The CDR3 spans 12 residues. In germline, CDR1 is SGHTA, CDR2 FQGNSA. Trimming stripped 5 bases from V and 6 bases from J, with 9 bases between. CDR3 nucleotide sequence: TGTGCCAGCAGCCCACTTCGGGATACGCAGTATTTT. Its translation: CASSPLRDTQYF.

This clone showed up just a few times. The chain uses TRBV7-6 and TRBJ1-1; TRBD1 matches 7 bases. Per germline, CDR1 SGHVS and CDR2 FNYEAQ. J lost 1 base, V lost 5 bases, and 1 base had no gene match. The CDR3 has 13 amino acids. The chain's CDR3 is CASSRDRNTEAFF. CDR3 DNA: TGTGCCAGCAGCAGGGACAGGAACACTGAAGCTTTCTTT.

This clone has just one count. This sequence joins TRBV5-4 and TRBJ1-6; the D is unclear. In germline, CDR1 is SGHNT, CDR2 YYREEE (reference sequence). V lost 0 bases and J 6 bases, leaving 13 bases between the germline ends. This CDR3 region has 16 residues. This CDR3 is CASSLGGPAGNSPLHF. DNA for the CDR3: TGTGCCAGCAGCTTGGGAGGGCCGGCCGGTAATTCACCCCTCCACTTT.

CDR3 protein: CASRGAGGVRETQYF. DNA of the CDR3: TGTGCCAGCAGGGGGGCCGGCGGGGTTAGAGAGACCCAGTACTTC. V and J are TRBV6-5 and TRBJ2-5; perhaps D is TRBD1 or TRBD2 (6 bases each). From germline, CDR1 is MNHEY and CDR2 SVGAGI. The CDR3 loop spans 15 amino acids. Trimming cost V 6 bases and J 4 bases, with 18 bases left between them.

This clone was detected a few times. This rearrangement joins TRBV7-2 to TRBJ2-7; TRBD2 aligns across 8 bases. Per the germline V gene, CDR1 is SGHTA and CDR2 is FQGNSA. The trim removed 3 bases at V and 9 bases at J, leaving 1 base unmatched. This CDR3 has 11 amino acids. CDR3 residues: CASSLAGGQYF. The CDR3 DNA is TGTGCCAGCAGCTTGGCGGGGGGGCAGTACTTC.

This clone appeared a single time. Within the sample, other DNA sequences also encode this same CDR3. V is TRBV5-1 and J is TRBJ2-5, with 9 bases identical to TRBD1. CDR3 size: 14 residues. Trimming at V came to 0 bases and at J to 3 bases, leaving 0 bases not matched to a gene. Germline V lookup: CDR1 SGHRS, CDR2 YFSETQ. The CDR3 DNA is TGCGCCAGCAGCTTGGGGACAGGGGAAGAGACCCAGTACTTC. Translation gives CASSLGTGEETQYF.

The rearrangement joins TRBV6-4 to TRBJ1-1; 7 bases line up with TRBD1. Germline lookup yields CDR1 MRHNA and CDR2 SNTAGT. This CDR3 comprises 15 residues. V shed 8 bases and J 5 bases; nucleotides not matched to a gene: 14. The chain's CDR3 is CASYTGEKWGTEAFF. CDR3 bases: TGTGCCAGCTATACAGGGGAAAAATGGGGAACTGAAGCTTTCTTT.